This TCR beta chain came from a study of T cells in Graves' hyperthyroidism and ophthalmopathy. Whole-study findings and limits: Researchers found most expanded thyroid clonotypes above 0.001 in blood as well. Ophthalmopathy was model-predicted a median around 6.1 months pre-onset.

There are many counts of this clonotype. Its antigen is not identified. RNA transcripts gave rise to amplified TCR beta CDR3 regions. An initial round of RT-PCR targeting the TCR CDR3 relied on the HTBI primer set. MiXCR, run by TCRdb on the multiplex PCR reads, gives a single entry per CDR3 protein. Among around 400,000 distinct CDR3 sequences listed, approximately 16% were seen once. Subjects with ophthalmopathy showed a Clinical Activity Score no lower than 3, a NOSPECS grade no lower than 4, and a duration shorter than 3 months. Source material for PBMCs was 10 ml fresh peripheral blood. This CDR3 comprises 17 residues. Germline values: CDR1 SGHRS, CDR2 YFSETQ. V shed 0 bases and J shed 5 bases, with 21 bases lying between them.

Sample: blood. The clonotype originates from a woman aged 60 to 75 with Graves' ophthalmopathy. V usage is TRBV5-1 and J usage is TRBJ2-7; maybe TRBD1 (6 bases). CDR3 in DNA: TGCGCCAGCAGCTTGGTGGCCGGGACACACAAGGCCCACGAGCAGTACTTC. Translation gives CASSLVAGTHKAHEQYF.